This T cell receptor (beta chain) was sequenced during a study of control samples from healthy donors and cancer patients. Sequencing was performed with immunoSEQ multiplex PCR; in TCRdb, only in-frame clones are kept and a portion is missing. The sample includes 120,000 or so clones, 80% to 95% of them seen just once. This clone showed up just a few times. From germline, CDR1 is SGHTA and CDR2 FQGNSA. Losses at the gene ends were 4 bases for V and 5 bases for J; bases not matched to a gene: 7. The CDR3 runs 16 residues. The specimen was blood. This TCR was recovered from a woman aged 18-29 years in good health. J is TRBJ2-5 and V is TRBV7-2; 13 bases fit TRBD2. This chain's CDR3 is CASSSKLAGGRETQYF. The CDR3 DNA is TGTGCCAGCAGCTCGAAACTAGCGGGGGGGCGGGAGACCCAGTACTTC. The entire variable domain, with the rest obtained from reference TRBV7-2 and TRBJ2-5, is as follows: GAGVSQSPSNKVTEKGKDVELRCDPISGHTALYWYRQSLGQGLEFLIYFQGNSAPDKSGLPSDRFSAERTGGSVSTLTIQRTQQEDSAVYLCASSSKLAGGRETQYFGPGTRLLVL.